The 2 T cell receptor beta chains below were found in one sample sequenced in a study of blood T cell repertoires in COVID-19. Clones were read by immunoSEQ multiplex PCR, and TCRdb kept only the in-frame ones, dropping some. The sample has 250,000 or so clones, about 86% seen once. Specimen: PBMCs or T cells enriched from blood (not recorded which). Every receptor here comes from a man aged 45-65 years who had recovered from COVID-19.

V usage is TRBV30 and J usage is TRBJ1-5; no clear D gene. The CDR3 runs to 11 residues. V shed 5 bases and J shed 6 bases, with 8 bases lying between them. Germline values: CDR1 GTSNPN, CDR2 SVGIG (reference sequence). CDR3 protein: CAWGPTQPQHF. The CDR3 nucleotides are TGTGCCTGGGGGCCTACTCAGCCCCAGCATTTT.

J is TRBJ1-5 and V is TRBV2; 7 bases agree with TRBD1. This CDR3 is built from 14 residues. Germline V gene lookup returns CDR1 SNHLY and CDR2 FYNNEI. The V segment lost 5 bases and the J segment 6 bases; nucleotides outside the gene matches: 7. CDR3 bases: TGTGCCAGCAGTTTCAGACAGGGCCCTCAGCCCCAGCATTTT. As protein: CASSFRQGPQPQHF.